The next 27 T cell receptor beta chains were all read from a single sample in a study of early T cells in non-severe SARS-CoV-2 infection. TCRdb processed the 5' RACE reads anew with MiXCR; each CDR3 protein has one entry. The sample has 75,000 to 100,000 distinct CDR3 sequences, 15% to 20% seen once. Sequenced input: whole blood. These receptors were obtained from an adult who was a healthcare worker with PCR-confirmed SARS-CoV-2 infection or an uninfected control (not recorded which).

This clonotype has just a few counts. The gene calls are TRBV18 and TRBJ2-3; D is perhaps TRBD1 or TRBD2 (5 bases each). V shed 0 bases and J shed 0 bases, with 16 bases lying between them. The CDR3 consists of 18 residues. Germline V gene sequence: CDR1 KGHSH, CDR2 LQKENI. This CDR3 is CASSPPVRERTSTDTQYF. The CDR3 DNA reads TGTGCCAGCTCACCACCGGTCAGGGAGCGAACTAGCACAGATACGCAGTATTTT.

This clonotype came up a few times. The chain recombines TRBV19 with TRBJ2-3; no clear D gene. V lost 9 bases to trimming and J lost 0 bases, with 10 bases between them. The germline gives CDR1 LNHDA, CDR2 SQIVND (reference sequence). The CDR3 is made up of 13 amino acids. This CDR3 reads CASTDRSTDTQYF. CDR3 bases: TGTGCCAGCACTGACCGTAGCACAGATACGCAGTATTTT.

This clonotype was counted at least ten times. This sequence joins TRBV15 and TRBJ1-1; D remains unclear. This CDR3 contains 14 residues. CDR1 is LNHNV, CDR2 YYDKDF, per germline (reference sequence). The germline V and J ends were trimmed by 0 bases and 2 bases, with 7 bases remaining between them. The CDR3 region has the DNA TGTGCCACCAGCAGAGATTTATCTAACACTGAAGCTTTCTTT. Protein product: CATSRDLSNTEAFF.

The chain joins TRBV20-1 to TRBJ1-1; D possibly corresponds to TRBD1 (6 bases). CDR1 DFQATT and CDR2 SNEGSKA come from the germline V gene (reference sequence). Trimming left V 7 bases short and J 2 bases short, with 8 bases between. The CDR3 has 11 residues. The CDR3 loop reads CSVRGNTEAFF. For the CDR3, the DNA is TGCAGTGTCAGGGGAAACACTGAAGCTTTCTTT.

The CDR3 region is CASSEVRGSNEKLFF. CDR3 nucleotide sequence: TGTGCCAGCAGTGAAGTGCGGGGCTCTAATGAAAAACTGTTTTTT. V usage is TRBV6-1 and J usage is TRBJ1-4, with D possibly TRBD1 on 5 matching bases. This CDR3 has 15 amino acids. The V end lost 1 base, the J end lost 3 bases, and 9 bases lay between the germline ends. Germline CDR1 MNHNS, CDR2 SASEGT.

V usage is TRBV4-3 and J usage is TRBJ2-7; 10 nucleotides agree with TRBD1. Unmatched junction bases numbered 1, after V lost 1 base and J lost 1 base. This CDR3 has 15 residues. CDR1 LGHNA and CDR2 YSLEER come from the germline V gene. CDR3 in DNA: TGCGCCAGCAGCCAAGGGGACAGGGGATCCTACGAGCAGTACTTC. Amino acid sequence: CASSQGDRGSYEQYF.

This clonotype appeared many times. V gene TRBV6-2 or TRBV6-3 combines with J gene TRBJ1-5; D is unclear. This CDR3 is 16 amino acids long. Germline CDR1 reads MNHEY; CDR2 reads SVGEGT. The V end lost 4 bases, the J end lost 3 bases, and 16 bases lay between the germline ends. Here the CDR3 DNA reads TGTGCCAGCAGTTCTCCCCTGGGCGGATCCAATCAGCCCCAGCATTTT. Its protein product is CASSSPLGGSNQPQHF.

The V gene is TRBV10-3, the J gene TRBJ2-7; 10 positions agree with TRBD2. The V segment lost 4 bases and the J segment 2 bases; nucleotides outside the gene matches: 2. Germline CDR1 and CDR2: ENHRY and SYGVKD. This CDR3 is built from 14 residues. In nucleotides, the CDR3 is TGTGCCATCAGTGTAGCGGGGGGAGCCTACGAGCAGTACTTC. Protein: CAISVAGGAYEQYF.

This clonotype has ten or more counts. The V gene is TRBV27, the J gene TRBJ2-3; D perhaps matches TRBD2 (5 bases). This CDR3 spans 15 amino acids. Trimming cost V 2 bases and J 4 bases, with 13 bases left between them. In germline, CDR1 is MNHEY, CDR2 SMNVEV (reference sequence). The CDR3 DNA sequence: TGTGCCAGCAGTTTAAAGAGGGTTCGCCCAGATACGCAGTATTTT. Translating gives CASSLKRVRPDTQYF.

V is TRBV6-1 and J is TRBJ2-6; D is possibly TRBD1 (5 bases). The ends were cut back, 5 bases at V and 0 bases at J, with 8 bases in the middle. CDR3 size: 15 residues. CDR1 is MNHNS, CDR2 SASEGT, per germline. In DNA form, the CDR3 reads TGTGCCAGCAGTACAGGATTCTCTGGGGCCAACGTCCTGACTTTC. Amino acid sequence: CASSTGFSGANVLTF.

In its sample, this clonotype was seen a few times. J is TRBJ1-5 and V is TRBV19; 12 positions match TRBD1. V shed 7 bases and J 0 bases; nucleotides not matched to a gene: 7. The germline V gene encodes CDR1 LNHDA and CDR2 SQIVND (reference sequence). The CDR3 is 17 amino acids. The CDR3 sequence is CASKGGQGANSNQPQHF. CDR3 sequence (DNA): TGTGCCAGTAAGGGGGGACAGGGGGCGAATAGCAATCAGCCCCAGCATTTT. Based on the CDR3 plus reference TRBV19 and TRBJ1-5, the full variable domain is DGGITQSPKYLFRKEGQNVTLSCEQNLNHDAMYWYRQDPGQGLRLIYYSQIVNDFQKGDIAEGYSVSREKKESFPLTVTSAQKNPTAFYLCASKGGQGANSNQPQHFGDGTRLSIL.

This clonotype showed up just a few times. The genes are TRBV7-2 and TRBJ2-7; no reliable D call. In germline, CDR1 is SGHTA, CDR2 FQGNSA. V lost 1 base and J 0 bases, leaving 7 bases between the germline ends. The CDR3 totals 14 residues. The chain's CDR3 is CASSLGAVSYEQYF. The CDR3 DNA sequence: TGTGCCAGCAGCTTAGGGGCAGTCTCCTACGAGCAGTACTTC.

Ten or more counts support this clonotype. The chain is built from TRBV7-9 and TRBJ2-2, with a possible D match to TRBD2 (6 bases). There are 13 residues in the CDR3. From germline, CDR1 is SEHNR and CDR2 FQNEAQ (reference sequence). Trimming took off 5 bases at V and 7 bases at J, with 11 bases between the two ends. The CDR3: CASSLRENGELFF. DNA for the CDR3: TGTGCCAGCAGCCTGCGGGAAAACGGGGAGCTGTTTTTT.

The rearrangement joins TRBV11-2 to TRBJ1-2; 9 nucleotides line up with TRBD1. The CDR3 is 13 residues long. V dropped 4 bases and J dropped 13; count of bases not matched to a gene: 10. CDR1 and CDR2 (germline): SGHAT, FQNNGV. CDR3 amino acids: CASSSTTDRGSTF. In DNA form, the CDR3 reads TGTGCCAGCAGCTCTACCACAGACAGGGGGTCCACCTTC.

Many counts were recorded for this clonotype. The chain links TRBV28 to TRBJ1-4; 9 nucleotides line up with TRBD1. Trimming at V came to 2 bases and at J to 8 bases, leaving 6 bases not matched to a gene. The CDR3 spans 15 residues. CDR1 MDHEN and CDR2 SYDVKM come from the germline V gene. The DNA for the CDR3 is TGTGCCAGCAGTTTAACTACAGGGGGCTGGGAAAAACTGTTTTTT. Translation: CASSLTTGGWEKLFF.

In its sample, this clonotype was seen a few times. V and J are TRBV11-2 and TRBJ2-5; D may be TRBD1 or TRBD2 (6 bases each). V shed 5 bases and J shed 5 bases, with 9 bases lying between them. The CDR3 covers 12 residues. Germline CDR1 and CDR2: SGHAT and FQNNGV. CDR3: CASSQGRETQYF. In DNA form, the CDR3 reads TGTGCCAGCAGCCAGGGGAGGGAGACCCAGTACTTC.

The table lists this clonotype with a few counts. V gene TRBV7-9 combines with J gene TRBJ2-7; 7 bases match TRBD2. V was pared by 3 bases and J by 3 bases, with 2 bases of the junction left unmatched. CDR3 length: 13 amino acids. The V gene's germline CDR1 is SEHNR and CDR2 FQNEAQ (reference sequence). CDR3 region: CASSFGDYYEQYF. The DNA for the CDR3 is TGTGCCAGCAGCTTTGGGGACTACTACGAGCAGTACTTC.

The CDR3 here is CASSYVGKTYNEQFF. The CDR3, as DNA: TGTGCCAGCAGTTATGTGGGGAAAACTTACAATGAGCAGTTCTTC. The rearrangement links TRBV5-6 to TRBJ2-1; D not certain. Trimming took 5 bases from V and 4 from J, leaving 16 bases between them. CDR3 size: 15 residues. CDR1 and CDR2 (germline): SGHDT, YYEEEE.

The V and J genes are TRBV5-5 and TRBJ2-3; 7 nucleotides agree with TRBD2. Germline V gene lookup returns CDR1 SGHKS and CDR2 YYEKEE (reference sequence). CDR3 length: 15 amino acids. J lost 2 bases, V lost 0 bases, and 3 bases had no gene match. This chain's CDR3 is CASSLGAGDTDTQYF. The CDR3 nucleotides read TGTGCCAGCAGCTTGGGGGCGGGGGACACAGATACGCAGTATTTT.

The gene calls are TRBV6-1 and TRBJ1-1; D not certain. V shed 5 bases and J shed 3 bases, with 10 bases lying between them. This CDR3 is 13 amino acids long. The germline gives CDR1 MNHNS, CDR2 SASEGT. DNA for the CDR3: TGTGCCAGCAGTTTAGACTGGGACACTGAAGCTTTCTTT. Its translation: CASSLDWDTEAFF.

There are a few counts of this clonotype. The rearrangement joins TRBV29-1 to TRBJ2-5; possible D gene TRBD2, 6 bases. This CDR3 has 14 residues. The V end lost 4 bases, the J end lost 1 base, and 13 bases lay between the germline ends. Germline CDR1 is SQVTM and CDR2 is ANQGSEA. The CDR3 bases are TGCAGCGTTGGGCCGGGACTCCTCCAAGAGACCCAGTACTTC. It specifies CSVGPGLLQETQYF.

CDR3 sequence (DNA): TGCAGTGCTCGAAGGGGGACTAGCGGTTACAATGAGCAGTTCTTC. Its translation: CSARRGTSGYNEQFF. This rearrangement joins TRBV20-1 to TRBJ2-1, with 11 nucleotides matching TRBD2. In germline, CDR1 is DFQATT, CDR2 SNEGSKA (reference sequence). CDR3 size: 15 residues. With V trimmed by 5 bases and J by 4 bases, 7 bases remained unmatched.

The chain has TRBV28 and TRBJ2-7, with 10 bases aligning to TRBD1. Per germline, CDR1 MDHEN and CDR2 SYDVKM. J was trimmed by 6 bases and V by 6 bases; bases with no gene match: 5. The CDR3 is made up of 13 amino acids. The CDR3 spells CASSWTGGSEQYF. The CDR3 DNA reads as TGTGCCAGCAGCTGGACAGGGGGAAGCGAGCAGTACTTC.

This clonotype turned up a few times. This chain links TRBV5-6 with TRBJ2-7; the match to TRBD1 covers 7 bases. Looked up from germline, CDR1 is SGHDT and CDR2 is YYEEEE. The trim removed 0 bases at V and 3 bases at J, leaving 6 bases unmatched. This CDR3 region has 15 residues. The CDR3, as DNA: TGTGCCAGCAGCTTGGCCCTACAGGGGAACTACGAGCAGTACTTC. This gives the protein CASSLALQGNYEQYF.

This clonotype occurred many times. The CDR3 loop is CASSPTGVHTGELFF. DNA for the CDR3: TGTGCCAGCAGTCCGACAGGGGTCCACACCGGGGAGCTGTTTTTT. The chain couples TRBV27 to TRBJ2-2; 8 nucleotides align to TRBD1. The CDR3 has 15 residues. J lost 3 bases, V lost 5 bases, and 5 bases had no gene match. CDR1 and CDR2 (germline): MNHEY, SMNVEV (reference sequence).

The V and J genes are TRBV12-3 or TRBV12-4 and TRBJ1-1; weak D call: TRBD1 (6 bases). V lost 6 bases and J lost 1, with 12 bases in between. The CDR3 contains 14 residues. CDR3 sequence (DNA): TGTGCCAGCAGAACCCTGACAGGGAACACTGAAGCTTTCTTT. This sequence encodes CASRTLTGNTEAFF.

This clonotype was observed a few times. This chain uses TRBV7-2 with TRBJ2-7; the match to TRBD1 covers 7 bases. Trimming took 2 bases from V and 7 from J; bases not matched to a gene: 8. This CDR3 region has 14 residues. Per the germline V gene, CDR1 is SGHTA and CDR2 is FQGNSA. The DNA for the CDR3 is TGTGCCAGCAGCTTAAATACAGGGGCGCGGGAGCAGTACTTC. Its translation is CASSLNTGAREQYF.